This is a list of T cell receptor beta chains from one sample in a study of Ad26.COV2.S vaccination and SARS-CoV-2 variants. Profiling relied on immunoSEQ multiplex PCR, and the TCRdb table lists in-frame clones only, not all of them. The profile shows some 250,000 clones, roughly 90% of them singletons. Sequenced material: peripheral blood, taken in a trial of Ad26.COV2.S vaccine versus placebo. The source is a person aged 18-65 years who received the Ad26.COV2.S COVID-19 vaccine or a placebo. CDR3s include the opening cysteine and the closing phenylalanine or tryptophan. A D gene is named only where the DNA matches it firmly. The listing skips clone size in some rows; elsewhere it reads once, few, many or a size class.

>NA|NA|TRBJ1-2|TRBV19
TGTGCCAGTAGCCCGGCGGGGGTAGGCTATGGCTACACCTTC
CASSPAGVGYGYTF
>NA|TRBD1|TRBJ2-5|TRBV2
TGTGCCAGCACGGACAGGGTTGTCCAAGAGACCCAGTACTTC
CASTDRVVQETQYF
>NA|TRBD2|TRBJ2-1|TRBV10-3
TGTGCCATCAGTGAAAGGCGGCTAGCGGGGGGGAGCTCCTACAATGAGCAGTTCTTC
CAISERRLAGGSSYNEQFF
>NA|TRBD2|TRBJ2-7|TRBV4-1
TGCGCCAGCAGCCAAGGACTAGCGGGAGGTTTCGAGCAGTACTTC
CASSQGLAGGFEQYF
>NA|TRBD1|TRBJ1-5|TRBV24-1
TGTGCCACCAGTGACTCAAGACAGGGGAACCAGCCCCAGCATTTT
CATSDSRQGNQPQHF
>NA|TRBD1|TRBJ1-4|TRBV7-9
TGTGCCAGCAGCCCAGGACAGGGAAAACTGTTTTTT
CASSPGQGKLFF
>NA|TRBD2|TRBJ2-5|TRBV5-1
TGCGCCAGCAGCTCGCGGCCGGGACTAGCGGGGCAAGAGACCCAGTACTTC
CASSSRPGLAGQETQYF
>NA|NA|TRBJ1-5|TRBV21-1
TGTGCCAGCACCCCATGGGGGTCCTCTCAGCCCCAGCATTTT
CASTPWGSSQPQHF
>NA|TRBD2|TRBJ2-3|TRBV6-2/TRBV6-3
TGTGCCAGCAGTTACCAGCGGGGGCTCGATACGCAGTATTTT
CASSYQRGLDTQYF
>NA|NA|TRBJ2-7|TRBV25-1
TGTGCCAGCAGTGACATCCGCAGTGCCTACGAGCAGTACTTC
CASSDIRSAYEQYF
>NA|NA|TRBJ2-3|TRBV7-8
TGTGCCAGCAGCAAACCCAGAGGGAGGGATACGCAGTATTTT
CASSKPRGRDTQYF
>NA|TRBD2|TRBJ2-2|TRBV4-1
TGCGCCAGCAGCCAGTCTCCGGGACTAGCGGGGAGCACCGGGGAGCTGTTTTTT
CASSQSPGLAGSTGELFF
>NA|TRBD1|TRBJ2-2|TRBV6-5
TGTGCCACCCTACGACGGACAGGGTGGTCCGGGGAGCTGTTTTTT
CATLRRTGWSGELFF
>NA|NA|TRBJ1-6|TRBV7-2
TGTGCCAGCAGCTCCCACGCGTTAGGGGTCTATAATTCACCCCTCCACTTT
CASSSHALGVYNSPLHF
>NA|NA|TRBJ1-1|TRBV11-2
TGTGCCAGCAGCCGGGGACCTTCGGTGGACACTGAAGCTTTCTTT
CASSRGPSVDTEAFF
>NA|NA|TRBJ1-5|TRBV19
TGTGCCAGTACCCAGGCGGCCAGGCTGGGTGGCAATCAGCCCCAGCATTTT
CASTQAARLGGNQPQHF
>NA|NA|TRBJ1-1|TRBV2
TGTGCCAGCAGTGAGAACCCGAACACTGAAGCTTTCTTT
CASSENPNTEAFF
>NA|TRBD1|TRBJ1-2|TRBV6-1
TGTGCCAGCAGTGAACAGACAGGGGGCGGTGGCTACACCTTC
CASSEQTGGGGYTF
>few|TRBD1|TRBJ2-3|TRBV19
TGTGCCAGTAGGGTAACAGGGGTAGGCACAGATACGCAGTATTTT
CASRVTGVGTDTQYF
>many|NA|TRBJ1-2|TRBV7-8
TGTGCCAGCAGCCCACTTCCTGACACCCCCCAGGGGTATGGCTACACCTTC
CASSPLPDTPQGYGYTF
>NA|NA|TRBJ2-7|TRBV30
TGTGCCTGGAGTGTTTTCGGCAGGGTGGCCTACGAGCAGTACTTC
CAWSVFGRVAYEQYF
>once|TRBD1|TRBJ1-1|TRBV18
TGTGCCAGCTCATCACTTAACCGACAGGGAACTGAAGCTTTCTTT
CASSSLNRQGTEAFF
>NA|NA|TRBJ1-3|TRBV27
TGTGCCAGCAGTTTTCGGGGTCCCGGAAACACCATATATTTT
CASSFRGPGNTIYF
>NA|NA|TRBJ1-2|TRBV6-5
TGTGCCAGCGCAACAGGGCTTTTGTATGGCTACACCTTC
CASATGLLYGYTF
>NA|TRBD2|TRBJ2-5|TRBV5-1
TGCGCCAGCAGCTTGACTAGCGGGACTCGGGAGACCCAGTACTTC
CASSLTSGTRETQYF
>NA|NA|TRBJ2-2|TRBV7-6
TGTGCCAGCAGTCTGACAGGATCGAGCACCGGGGAGCTGTTTTTT
CASSLTGSSTGELFF
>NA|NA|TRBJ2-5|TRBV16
TGTGCCAGCAGCCAGCATGCCTCGAAGACCCAGTACTTC
CASSQHASKTQYF
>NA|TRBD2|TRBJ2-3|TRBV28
TGTGCCAGCAGTTCCTTAGCGGGAAGCACAGATACGCAGTATTTT
CASSSLAGSTDTQYF
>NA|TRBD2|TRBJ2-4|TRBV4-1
TGCGCCAGCAGCCAAGGTTCCCTCGGGTCTAGCGGGGTAAACATTCAGTACTTC
CASSQGSLGSSGVNIQYF
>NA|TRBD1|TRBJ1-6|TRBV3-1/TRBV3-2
TGTGCCAGCAGCCTAAGCTGGGGACAGGGGGCGAATTCACCCCTCCACTTT
CASSLSWGQGANSPLHF
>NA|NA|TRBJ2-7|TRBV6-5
TGTGCCAGCAGTCGTCTGGGGGTCCACGAGCAGTACTTC
CASSRLGVHEQYF
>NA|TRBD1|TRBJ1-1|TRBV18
TGTGCCAGCTCACCCCGGGACAGGGGATGGACTGAAGCTTTCTTT
CASSPRDRGWTEAFF
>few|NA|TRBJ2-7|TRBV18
TGTGCCAGCTCCCCACGGAGCTCCTACGAGCAGTACTTC
CASSPRSSYEQYF
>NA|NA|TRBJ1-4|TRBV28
TGTGCCAGCAGTTTCCGCTTCAGGGGAAACGGGAAACTGTTTTTT
CASSFRFRGNGKLFF
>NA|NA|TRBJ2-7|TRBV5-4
TGTGCCAGCAGCTTCAACGGAAGGACCTACGAGCAGTACTTC
CASSFNGRTYEQYF
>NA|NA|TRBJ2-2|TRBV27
TGTGCCAGCAGTTTAGCGGGGAACACCGGGGAGCTGTTTTTT
CASSLAGNTGELFF
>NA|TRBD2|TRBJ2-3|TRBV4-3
TGCGCCAGCAGCCAGCAAGGACTAGCGCAAGAAATATCAGATACGCAGTATTTT
CASSQQGLAQEISDTQYF
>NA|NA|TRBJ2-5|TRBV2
TGTGCCAGCAGTGGTAACTGGAGGGAGACCCAGTACTTC
CASSGNWRETQYF
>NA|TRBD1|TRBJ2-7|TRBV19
TGTGCCAGTAGTATGTGGACAGGGGACTACGAGCAGTACTTC
CASSMWTGDYEQYF
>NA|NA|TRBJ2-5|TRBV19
TGTGCCAGTAGTATGGCCGGGGGAGAGACCCAGTACTTC
CASSMAGGETQYF
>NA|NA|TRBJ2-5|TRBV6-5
TGTGCCAGCAGTCAACGGGGCGAGACCCAGTACTTC
CASSQRGETQYF
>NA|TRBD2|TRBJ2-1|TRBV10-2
TGCGCCAGCAGTGATCAAACTAGCGGGGTGCCCTACAATGAGCAGTTCTTC
CASSDQTSGVPYNEQFF
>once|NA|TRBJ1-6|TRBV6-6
TGTGCCAGCAGACAGGGTAATTCACCCCTCCACTTT
CASRQGNSPLHF
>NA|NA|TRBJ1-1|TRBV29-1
TGCAGCGTTGAGATTTTCAGGGGAACTGAAGCTTTCTTT
CSVEIFRGTEAFF
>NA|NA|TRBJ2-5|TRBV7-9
TGTGCCAGCAGCCCACAGAAAGATATGCAAGAGACCCAGTACTTC
CASSPQKDMQETQYF
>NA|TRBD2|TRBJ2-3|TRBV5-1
TGCGCCAGCAGCGGGGGGACTAGCGGGATGACAGATACGCAGTATTTT
CASSGGTSGMTDTQYF